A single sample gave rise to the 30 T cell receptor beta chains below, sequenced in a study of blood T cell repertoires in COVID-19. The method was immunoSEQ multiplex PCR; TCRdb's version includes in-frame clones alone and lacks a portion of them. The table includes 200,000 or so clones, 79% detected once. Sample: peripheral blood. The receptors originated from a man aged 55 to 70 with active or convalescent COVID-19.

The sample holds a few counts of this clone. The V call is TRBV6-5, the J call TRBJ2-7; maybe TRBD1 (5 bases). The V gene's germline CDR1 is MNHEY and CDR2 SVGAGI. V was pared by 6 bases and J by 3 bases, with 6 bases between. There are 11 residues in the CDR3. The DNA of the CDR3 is TGTGCCAGCAGGCAGGGCTACGAGCAGTACTTC. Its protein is CASRQGYEQYF.

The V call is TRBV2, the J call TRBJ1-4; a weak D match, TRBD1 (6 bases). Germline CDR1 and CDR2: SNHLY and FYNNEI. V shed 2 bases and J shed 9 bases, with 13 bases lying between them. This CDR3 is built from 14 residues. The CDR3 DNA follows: TGTGCCAGCAGTGAATTGGTGGGGACAAAAAAACTGTTTTTT. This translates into CASSELVGTKKLFF.

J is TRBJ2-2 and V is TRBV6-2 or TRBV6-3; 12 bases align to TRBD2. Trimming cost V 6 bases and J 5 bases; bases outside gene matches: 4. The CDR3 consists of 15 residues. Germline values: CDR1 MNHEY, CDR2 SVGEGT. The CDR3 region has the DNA TGTGCCAGCAGCCGACTAGCGGGAGTGACCGGGGAGCTGTTTTTT. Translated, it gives CASSRLAGVTGELFF.

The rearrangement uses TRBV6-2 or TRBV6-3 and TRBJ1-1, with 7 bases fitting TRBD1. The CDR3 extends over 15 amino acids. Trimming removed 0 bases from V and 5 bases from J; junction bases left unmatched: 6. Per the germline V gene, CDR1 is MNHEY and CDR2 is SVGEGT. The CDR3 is CASSYSVGGWTEAFF. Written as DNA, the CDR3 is TGTGCCAGCAGTTACTCGGTAGGGGGCTGGACTGAAGCTTTCTTT.

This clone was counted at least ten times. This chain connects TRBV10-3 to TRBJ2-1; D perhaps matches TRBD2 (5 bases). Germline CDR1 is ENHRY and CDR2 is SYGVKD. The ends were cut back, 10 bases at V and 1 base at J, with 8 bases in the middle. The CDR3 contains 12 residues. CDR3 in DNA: TGTGCCAACCGGGATTCCTACAATGAGCAGTTCTTC. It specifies CANRDSYNEQFF.

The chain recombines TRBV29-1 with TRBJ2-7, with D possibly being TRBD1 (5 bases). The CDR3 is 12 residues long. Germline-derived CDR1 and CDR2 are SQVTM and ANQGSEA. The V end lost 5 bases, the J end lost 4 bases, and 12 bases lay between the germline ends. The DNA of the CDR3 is TGCAGCGTTACCCTGCGACAGTACGAGCAGTACTTC. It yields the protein CSVTLRQYEQYF.

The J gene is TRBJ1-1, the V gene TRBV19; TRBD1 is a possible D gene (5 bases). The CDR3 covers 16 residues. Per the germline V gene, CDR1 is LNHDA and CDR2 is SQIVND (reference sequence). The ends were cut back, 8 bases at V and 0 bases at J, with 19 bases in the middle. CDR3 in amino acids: CASSARGGYLNTEAFF. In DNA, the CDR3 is TGTGCCAGTTCAGCCCGGGGGGGTTACTTGAACACTGAAGCTTTCTTT. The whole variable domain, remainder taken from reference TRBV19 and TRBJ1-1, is DGGITQSPKYLFRKEGQNVTLSCEQNLNHDAMYWYRQDPGQGLRLIYYSQIVNDFQKGDIAEGYSVSREKKESFPLTVTSAQKNPTAFYLCASSARGGYLNTEAFFGQGTRLTVV.

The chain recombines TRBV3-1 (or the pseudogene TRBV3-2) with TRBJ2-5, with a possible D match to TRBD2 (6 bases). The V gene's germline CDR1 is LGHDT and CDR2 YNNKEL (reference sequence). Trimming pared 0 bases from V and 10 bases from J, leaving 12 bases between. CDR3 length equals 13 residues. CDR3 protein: CASSQERRGGQYF. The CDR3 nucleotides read TGTGCCAGCAGCCAAGAGAGGAGGGGTGGCCAGTACTTC.

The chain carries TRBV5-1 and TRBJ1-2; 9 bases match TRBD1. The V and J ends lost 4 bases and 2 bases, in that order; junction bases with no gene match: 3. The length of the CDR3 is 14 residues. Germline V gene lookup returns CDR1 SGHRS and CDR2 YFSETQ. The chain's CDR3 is CASSEGTGNYGYTF. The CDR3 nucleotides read TGCGCCAGCAGCGAAGGGACAGGGAACTATGGCTACACCTTC.

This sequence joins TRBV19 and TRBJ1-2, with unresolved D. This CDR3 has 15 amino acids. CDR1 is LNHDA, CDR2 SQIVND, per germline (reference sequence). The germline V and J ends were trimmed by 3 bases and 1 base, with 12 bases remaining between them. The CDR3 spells CASSMRMGDNYGYTF. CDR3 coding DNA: TGTGCCAGTAGTATGAGGATGGGAGATAACTATGGCTACACCTTC.

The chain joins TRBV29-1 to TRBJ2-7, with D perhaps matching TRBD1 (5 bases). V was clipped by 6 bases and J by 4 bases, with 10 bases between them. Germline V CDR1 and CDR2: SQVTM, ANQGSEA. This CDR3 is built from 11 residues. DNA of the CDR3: TGCAGCGTCCAAAGGGGATACGAGCAGTACTTC. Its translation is CSVQRGYEQYF.

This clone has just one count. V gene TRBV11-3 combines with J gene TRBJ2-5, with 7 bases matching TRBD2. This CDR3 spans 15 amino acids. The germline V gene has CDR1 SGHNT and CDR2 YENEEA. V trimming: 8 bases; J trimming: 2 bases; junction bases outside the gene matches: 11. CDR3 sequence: CASSPGGGGQETQYF. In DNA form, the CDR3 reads TGTGCCAGCTCACCTGGCGGGGGAGGTCAAGAGACCCAGTACTTC.

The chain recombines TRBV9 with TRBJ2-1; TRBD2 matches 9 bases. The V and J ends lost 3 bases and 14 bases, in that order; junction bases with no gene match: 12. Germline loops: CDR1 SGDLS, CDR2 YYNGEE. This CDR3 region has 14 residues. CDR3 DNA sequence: TGTGCCAGCAGCGGTAGCGGGAGATTTCCCGATGAGTTCTTC. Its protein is CASSGSGRFPDEFF.

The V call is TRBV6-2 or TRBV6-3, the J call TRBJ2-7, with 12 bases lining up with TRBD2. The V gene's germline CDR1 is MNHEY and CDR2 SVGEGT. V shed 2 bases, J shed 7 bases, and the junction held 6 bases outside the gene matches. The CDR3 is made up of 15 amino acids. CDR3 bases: TGTGCCAGCAGTTACCTCGCTAGCGGGAGGGGGGAGCAGTACTTC. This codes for CASSYLASGRGEQYF.

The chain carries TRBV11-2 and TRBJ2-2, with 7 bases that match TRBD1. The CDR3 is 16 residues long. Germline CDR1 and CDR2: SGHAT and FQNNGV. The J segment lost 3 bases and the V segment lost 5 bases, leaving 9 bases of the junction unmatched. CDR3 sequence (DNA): TGTGCCAGCAGCCGTCCTCGGGACAGTTACACCGGGGAGCTGTTTTTT. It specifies CASSRPRDSYTGELFF.

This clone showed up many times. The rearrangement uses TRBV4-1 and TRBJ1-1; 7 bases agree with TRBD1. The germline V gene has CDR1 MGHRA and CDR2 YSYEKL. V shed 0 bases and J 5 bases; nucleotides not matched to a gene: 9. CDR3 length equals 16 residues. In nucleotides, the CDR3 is TGCGCCAGCAGCCAAGAGGATACAGGGGCTAGAACTGAAGCTTTCTTT. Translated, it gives CASSQEDTGARTEAFF.

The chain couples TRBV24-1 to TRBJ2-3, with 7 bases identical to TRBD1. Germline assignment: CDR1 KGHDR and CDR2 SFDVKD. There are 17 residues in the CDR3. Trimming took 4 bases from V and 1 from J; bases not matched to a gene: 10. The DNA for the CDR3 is TGTGCCACCAGTGAAGCTAGGGGGCCCCCACGCACAGATACGCAGTATTTT. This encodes CATSEARGPPRTDTQYF.

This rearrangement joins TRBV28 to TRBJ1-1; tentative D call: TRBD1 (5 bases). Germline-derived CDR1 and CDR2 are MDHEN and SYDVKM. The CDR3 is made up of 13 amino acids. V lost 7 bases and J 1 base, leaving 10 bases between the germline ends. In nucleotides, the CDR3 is TGTGCCAGCATTGGGGCAAAGAACACTGAAGCTTTCTTT. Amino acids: CASIGAKNTEAFF.

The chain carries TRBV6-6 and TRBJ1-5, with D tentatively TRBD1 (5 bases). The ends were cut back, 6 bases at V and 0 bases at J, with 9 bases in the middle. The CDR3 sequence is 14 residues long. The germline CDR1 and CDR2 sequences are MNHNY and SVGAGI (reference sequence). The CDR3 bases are TGTGCCAGCAGCCCAGGGTTTAGCAATCAGCCCCAGCATTTT. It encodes CASSPGFSNQPQHF.

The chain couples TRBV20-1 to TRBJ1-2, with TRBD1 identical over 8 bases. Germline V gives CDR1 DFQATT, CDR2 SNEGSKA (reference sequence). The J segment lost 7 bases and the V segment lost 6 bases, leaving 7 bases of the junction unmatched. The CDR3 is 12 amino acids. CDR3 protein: CSASQGALGYTF. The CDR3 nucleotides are TGCAGTGCGAGTCAGGGGGCGCTTGGCTACACCTTC.

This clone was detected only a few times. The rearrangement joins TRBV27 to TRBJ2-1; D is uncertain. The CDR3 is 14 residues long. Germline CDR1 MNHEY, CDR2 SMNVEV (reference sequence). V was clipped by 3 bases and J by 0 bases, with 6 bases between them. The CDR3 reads CASSLLSSYNEQFF. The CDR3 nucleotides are TGTGCCAGCAGTTTGTTGAGCTCCTACAATGAGCAGTTCTTC.

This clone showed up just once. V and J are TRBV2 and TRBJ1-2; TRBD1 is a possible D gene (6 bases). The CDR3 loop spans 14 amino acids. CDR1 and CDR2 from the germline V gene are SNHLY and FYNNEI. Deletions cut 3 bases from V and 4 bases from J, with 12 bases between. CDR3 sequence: CASSDTGRVYGYTF. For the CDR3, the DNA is TGTGCCAGCAGTGATACAGGGCGGGTCTATGGCTACACCTTC.

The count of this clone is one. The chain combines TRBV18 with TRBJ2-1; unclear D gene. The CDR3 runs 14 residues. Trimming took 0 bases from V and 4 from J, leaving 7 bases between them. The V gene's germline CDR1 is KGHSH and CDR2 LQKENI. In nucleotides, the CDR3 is TGTGCCAGCTCACCACCTTCTTTGTACAATGAGCAGTTCTTC. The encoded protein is CASSPPSLYNEQFF.

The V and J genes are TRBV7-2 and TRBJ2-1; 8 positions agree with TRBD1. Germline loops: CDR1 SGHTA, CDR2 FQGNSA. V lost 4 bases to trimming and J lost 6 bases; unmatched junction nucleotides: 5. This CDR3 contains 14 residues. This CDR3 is CASSWQGAGNEQFF. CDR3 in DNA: TGTGCCAGCAGCTGGCAGGGGGCTGGCAATGAGCAGTTCTTC.

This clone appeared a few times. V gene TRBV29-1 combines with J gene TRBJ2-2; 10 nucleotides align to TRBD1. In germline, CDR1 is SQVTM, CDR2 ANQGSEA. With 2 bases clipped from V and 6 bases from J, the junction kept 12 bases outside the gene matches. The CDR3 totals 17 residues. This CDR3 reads CSVEWGMTGTGAGELFF. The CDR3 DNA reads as TGCAGCGTTGAATGGGGAATGACCGGGACAGGGGCCGGGGAGCTGTTTTTT.

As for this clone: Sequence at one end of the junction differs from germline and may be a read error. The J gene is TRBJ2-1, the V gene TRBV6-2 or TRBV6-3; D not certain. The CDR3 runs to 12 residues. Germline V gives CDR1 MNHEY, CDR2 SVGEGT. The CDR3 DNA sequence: TGTGCCAGCAGTTACTATTCAGAGGCACCGGTCTTC. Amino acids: CASSYYSEAPVF.

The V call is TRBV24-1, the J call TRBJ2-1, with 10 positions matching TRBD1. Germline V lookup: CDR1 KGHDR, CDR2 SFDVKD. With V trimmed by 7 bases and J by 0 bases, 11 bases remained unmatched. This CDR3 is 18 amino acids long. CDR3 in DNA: TGTGCCACCAGCCTAACCCTCCGGACAGGGGGCTCCTACAATGAGCAGTTCTTC. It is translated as CATSLTLRTGGSYNEQFF.

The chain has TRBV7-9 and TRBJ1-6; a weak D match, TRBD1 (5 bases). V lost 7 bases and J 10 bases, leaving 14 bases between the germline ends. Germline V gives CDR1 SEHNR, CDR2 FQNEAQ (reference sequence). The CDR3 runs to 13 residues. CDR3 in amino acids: CASTPTESSPLHF. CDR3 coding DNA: TGTGCCAGCACCCCGACAGAGAGCTCACCCCTCCACTTT.

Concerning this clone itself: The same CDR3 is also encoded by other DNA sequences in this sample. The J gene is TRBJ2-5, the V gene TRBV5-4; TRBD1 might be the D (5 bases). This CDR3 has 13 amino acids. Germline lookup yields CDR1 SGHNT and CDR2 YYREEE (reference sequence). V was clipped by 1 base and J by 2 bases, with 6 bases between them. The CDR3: CASSLRGQETQYF. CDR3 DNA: TGTGCCAGCAGCTTGAGGGGACAAGAGACCCAGTACTTC.

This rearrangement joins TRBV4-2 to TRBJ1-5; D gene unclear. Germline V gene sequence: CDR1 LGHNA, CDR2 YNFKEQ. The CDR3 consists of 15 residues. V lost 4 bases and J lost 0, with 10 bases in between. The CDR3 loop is CASSREFYSNQPQHF. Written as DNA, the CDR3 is TGTGCCAGCAGCCGCGAGTTTTATAGCAATCAGCCCCAGCATTTT.